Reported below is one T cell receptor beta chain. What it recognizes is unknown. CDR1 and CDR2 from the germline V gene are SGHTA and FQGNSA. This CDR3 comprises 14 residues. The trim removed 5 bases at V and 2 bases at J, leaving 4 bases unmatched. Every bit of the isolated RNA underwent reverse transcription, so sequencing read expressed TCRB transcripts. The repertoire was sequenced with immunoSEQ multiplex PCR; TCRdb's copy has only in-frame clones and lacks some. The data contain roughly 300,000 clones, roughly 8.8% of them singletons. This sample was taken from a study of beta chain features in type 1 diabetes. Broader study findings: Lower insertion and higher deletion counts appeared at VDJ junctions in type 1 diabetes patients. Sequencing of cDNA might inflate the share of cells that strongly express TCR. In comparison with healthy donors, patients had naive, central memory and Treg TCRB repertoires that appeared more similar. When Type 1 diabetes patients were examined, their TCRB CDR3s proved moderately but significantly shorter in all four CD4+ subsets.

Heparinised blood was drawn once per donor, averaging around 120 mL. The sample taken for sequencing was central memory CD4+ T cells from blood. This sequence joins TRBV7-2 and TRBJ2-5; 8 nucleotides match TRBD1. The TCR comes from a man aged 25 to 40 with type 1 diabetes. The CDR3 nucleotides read TGTGCCAGCAGCGTCCGGACAGGGCAAGAGACCCAGTACTTC. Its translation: CASSVRTGQETQYF.